One sample yielded the 16 T cell receptor beta chains listed below, sequenced in a study of T cells in Graves' hyperthyroidism and ophthalmopathy. Amplified TCR beta CDR3 regions came from RNA transcripts. The HTBI primer set was used in a first-round RT-PCR of the TCR CDR3. Via MiXCR, TCRdb re-called the multiplex PCR reads, giving one row per CDR3 protein. The table has more than 550,000 distinct CDR3 sequences, just under 45% seen once; the top ten hold more than 7%. The sample was peripheral blood or thyroid tissue (not recorded which). Receptors were obtained from an adult man with Graves' disease, either hyperthyroidism or ophthalmopathy (not recorded which).

A remark on this clonotype: One end of the junction fails to match germline, which may point to a read error. This rearrangement joins TRBV11-2 to TRBJ2-2; 8 bases are shared with TRBD1. Germline values: CDR1 SGHAT, CDR2 FQNNGV. The CDR3 consists of 15 residues. Here the CDR3 reads CASSSGQANTEELFF. DNA of the CDR3: TGTGCCAGCAGCTCGGGACAGGCGAACACCGAGGAGCTGTTTTTT.

This clonotype appeared many times. This chain links TRBV2 with TRBJ1-4, with TRBD1 matching 9 bases. This CDR3 comprises 12 residues. The germline CDR1 and CDR2 sequences are SNHLY and FYNNEI. V shed 7 bases and J 8 bases; nucleotides not matched to a gene: 2. The CDR3 region has the DNA TGTGCCAGCAACAGGGGGCCCGAAAAACTGTTTTTT. As protein: CASNRGPEKLFF.

V gene TRBV19 combines with J gene TRBJ2-5, with a tentative D call TRBD2 (7 bases). From germline, CDR1 is LNHDA and CDR2 SQIVND (reference sequence). The CDR3 sequence is 16 residues long. The V end lost 3 bases, the J end lost 2 bases, and 16 bases lay between the germline ends. CDR3 amino acids: CASSIREGGNQETQYF. The DNA of the CDR3 is TGTGCCAGTAGTATTAGGGAGGGGGGAAATCAAGAGACCCAGTACTTC.

This chain joins TRBV11-1 and TRBJ2-2; D unclear. The CDR3 extends over 15 amino acids. CDR1 and CDR2 (germline): SGHAT, FQDESV (reference sequence). The V end lost 5 bases, the J end lost 4 bases, and 14 bases lay between the germline ends. The CDR3 coding sequence is TGTGCCAGCAGCCAAGATGGCCGAGGCACCGGGGAGCTGTTTTTT. It is translated as CASSQDGRGTGELFF.

As to this clonotype: This may stem from a read error, because a much larger clone lies one nucleotide away. The chain has TRBV2 and TRBJ1-6; D is possibly TRBD1 (5 bases). From germline, CDR1 is SNHLY and CDR2 FYNNEI. This CDR3 has 15 amino acids. V dropped 3 bases and J dropped 13 bases, with 19 bases sitting between them. The chain's CDR3 is CASSESTLGGDPLHF. CDR3 bases: TGTGCCAGCAGTGAGTCGACTCTGGGGGGGGATCCCCTCCACTTT.

The V call is TRBV6-1, the J call TRBJ2-3, with D hard to call. Germline-derived CDR1 and CDR2 are MNHNS and SASEGT. This CDR3 is 11 amino acids long. V lost 2 bases, J lost 6 bases, and 3 bases lay in between. This chain's CDR3 is CASSEPDTQYF. The DNA for the CDR3 is TGTGCCAGCAGTGAACCCGATACGCAGTATTTT.

The chain links TRBV25-1 to TRBJ1-4; 7 bases are a match to TRBD1. V shed 6 bases, J shed 3 bases, and the junction held 7 bases outside the gene matches. Germline lookup yields CDR1 MGHDK and CDR2 SYGVNS. There are 15 residues in the CDR3. CDR3 sequence (DNA): TGTGCCAGCAGCCGCAGGGACAGTCCTAATGAAAAACTGTTTTTT. Translated, it gives CASSRRDSPNEKLFF.

This chain links TRBV7-2 with TRBJ2-7; 13 bases match TRBD2. V was clipped by 5 bases and J by 2 bases; unmatched bases: 6. This CDR3 is built from 16 residues. CDR1 and CDR2 from the germline V gene are SGHTA and FQGNSA. The CDR3 DNA follows: TGTGCCAGCAGCCAATACGGACTAGCGGGGGCCTACGAGCAGTACTTC. This translates into CASSQYGLAGAYEQYF.

The chain combines TRBV9 with TRBJ1-4; 11 bases line up with TRBD1. There are 16 residues in the CDR3. The V segment lost 4 bases and the J segment 8 bases; nucleotides outside the gene matches: 10. Germline V lookup: CDR1 SGDLS, CDR2 YYNGEE. CDR3 sequence (DNA): TGTGCCAGCAGCCAGTTCGGACAGGGGGCGAGGGAAAAACTGTTTTTT. Translating it yields CASSQFGQGAREKLFF.

Concerning this clonotype itself: A single base separates this from a much larger clone, so it may be a read error. The V gene is TRBV7-6, the J gene TRBJ2-2; 9 nucleotides match TRBD1. The germline V gene has CDR1 SGHVS and CDR2 FNYEAQ. This CDR3 spans 15 amino acids. In DNA form, the CDR3 reads TGTGTCAGCAGCACAAGGACAGGGGCAACCGGGGAGCTGTTTTTT. This encodes CVSSTRTGATGELFF.

There are many counts of this clonotype. The chain employs TRBV2 and TRBJ1-5, with D perhaps TRBD1 (5 bases). The germline V and J ends were trimmed by 2 bases and 1 base, with 9 bases remaining between them. The CDR3 has 15 residues. Germline-derived CDR1 and CDR2 are SNHLY and FYNNEI. This chain's CDR3 is CASSESAGSNQPQHF. CDR3 in DNA: TGTGCCAGCAGTGAATCGGCAGGGAGCAATCAGCCCCAGCATTTT. Full variable domain (outside the CDR3, taken from reference TRBV2 and TRBJ1-5): EPEVTQTPSHQVTQMGQEVILRCVPISNHLYFYWYRQILGQKVEFLVSFYNNEISEKSEIFDDQFSVERPDGSNFTLKIRSTKLEDSAMYFCASSESAGSNQPQHFGDGTRLSIL.

The CDR3 nucleotides are TGTGCCAGCAGTGATGGGGGAAACACCGGGGAGCTGTTTTTT. This encodes CASSDGGNTGELFF. The chain has TRBV2 and TRBJ2-2; D assignment may be TRBD1 or TRBD2 (5 bases each). The CDR3 has 14 amino acids. Germline V gene lookup returns CDR1 SNHLY and CDR2 FYNNEI. Deletions cut 3 bases from V and 2 bases from J, with 7 bases between.

The rearrangement joins TRBV24-1 to TRBJ1-1; possible D gene TRBD1, 5 bases. Trimming took 4 bases from V and 7 from J, leaving 12 bases between them. The CDR3 contains 13 residues. Germline V lookup: CDR1 KGHDR, CDR2 SFDVKD. CDR3 sequence reads: CATSDPGRGEAFF. The CDR3 bases are TGTGCCACCAGTGACCCGGGGAGGGGTGAAGCTTTCTTT.

Points on this clonotype: At one of its ends the junction is not consistent with the germline gene, which may arise from a read error. The J gene is TRBJ1-4, the V gene TRBV25-1; D not certain. Germline CDR1 is MGHDK and CDR2 is SYGVNS. The CDR3 is made up of 12 amino acids. Here the CDR3 reads CASTGLNEKLFF. In nucleotides, the CDR3 is TGTGCTAGCACGGGGTTAAATGAAAAACTGTTTTTT. The full variable domain, completed using reference TRBV25-1 and TRBJ1-4, is EADIYQTPRYLVIGTGKKITLECSQTMGHDKMYWYQQDPGMELHLIHYSYGVNSTEKGDLSSESTVSRIRTEHFPLTLESARPSHTSQYLCASTGLNEKLFFGSGTQLSVL.

This clonotype was seen a handful of times. This rearrangement joins TRBV2 to TRBJ2-7; D call uncertain. Trimming left V 3 bases short and J 2 bases short, with 14 bases between. This CDR3 is 15 amino acids long. Germline assignment: CDR1 SNHLY and CDR2 FYNNEI. DNA of the CDR3: TGTGCCAGCAGTGATTGGGAAGATTCGGCCTACGAGCAGTACTTC. Translating gives CASSDWEDSAYEQYF.

In its sample, this clonotype was seen many times. The V call is TRBV7-6, the J call TRBJ2-7, with 13 bases lining up with TRBD2. Germline V gene lookup returns CDR1 SGHVS and CDR2 FNYEAQ. V trimming: 6 bases; J trimming: 2 bases; junction bases outside the gene matches: 4. The CDR3 runs 15 residues. CDR3: CASSPTSGGPYEQYF. In nucleotides, the CDR3 is TGTGCCAGCAGTCCGACTAGCGGGGGGCCCTACGAGCAGTACTTC.